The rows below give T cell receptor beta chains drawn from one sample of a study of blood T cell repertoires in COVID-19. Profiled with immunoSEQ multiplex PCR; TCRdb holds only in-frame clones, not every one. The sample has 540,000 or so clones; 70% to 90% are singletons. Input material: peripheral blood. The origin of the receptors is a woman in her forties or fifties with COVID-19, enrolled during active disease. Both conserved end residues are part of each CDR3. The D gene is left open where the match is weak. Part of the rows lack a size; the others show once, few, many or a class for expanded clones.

DNA: TGTGCCAGCAGTTTGGCGGGATTTGCCCTCCACTTT
CDR3: CASSLAGFALHF
D: .
length: 12
J: TRBJ1-6
size: once
V: TRBV12-3/TRBV12-4

DNA: TGTGCCAGCAGCAGTCAAGCCACAGGGCACTATGGCTACACCTTC
CDR3: CASSSQATGHYGYTF
D: .
length: 15
J: TRBJ1-2
size: .
V: TRBV28

DNA: TGTGCCAGCAGCTTGGGACAGGGAAAAAGTTACGAGCAGTACTTC
CDR3: CASSLGQGKSYEQYF
D: TRBD1
length: 15
J: TRBJ2-7
size: .
V: TRBV13

DNA: TGTGCCAGCAGCTTACCACAGGGTAGAGCCAAAAACATTCAGTACTTC
CDR3: CASSLPQGRAKNIQYF
D: .
length: 16
J: TRBJ2-4
size: .
V: TRBV7-6

DNA: TGTGCCAGCAGGAAAACCCAGGGGGGAGTAGGCAATCAGCCCCAGCATTTT
CDR3: CASRKTQGGVGNQPQHF
D: TRBD1
length: 17
J: TRBJ1-5
size: .
V: TRBV27

DNA: TGTGCCAGCACGCCCGAGGGAGGGGCCCACTACAATGAGCAGTTCTTC
CDR3: CASTPEGGAHYNEQFF
D: TRBD2
length: 16
J: TRBJ2-1
size: .
V: TRBV9

DNA: TGTGCCAGCAGGGTACAGGGGGCTCATTCACCCCTCCACTTT
CDR3: CASRVQGAHSPLHF
D: TRBD1
length: 14
J: TRBJ1-6
size: few
V: TRBV27

DNA: TGTGCCAGCTCGCGAGGAAACACCATATATTTT
CDR3: CASSRGNTIYF
D: .
length: 11
J: TRBJ1-3
size: .
V: TRBV12-3/TRBV12-4

DNA: TGTGCCATCAGTGAGAGGGGGCTCGGAACCGGGGAGCTGTTTTTT
CDR3: CAISERGLGTGELFF
D: TRBD1
length: 15
J: TRBJ2-2
size: .
V: TRBV10-3

DNA: TGTGCCACCAGTTTGACAGGGAAGATGGGGGAGCTGTTTTTT
CDR3: CATSLTGKMGELFF
D: TRBD1
length: 14
J: TRBJ2-2
size: few
V: TRBV24-1

DNA: TGTGCCAGCAGTGGACAGGGGGCTCCCCAAGGGACCTACGAGCAGTACTTC
CDR3: CASSGQGAPQGTYEQYF
D: TRBD1
length: 17
J: TRBJ2-7
size: .
V: TRBV28

DNA: TGTGCCTGGAGTGTACGGGCAGGGGACTATGGCTACACCTTC
CDR3: CAWSVRAGDYGYTF
D: .
length: 14
J: TRBJ1-2
size: .
V: TRBV30

DNA: TGCAGCGTTGAAAGGGGGACAGGGGCCTATGGCTACACCTTC
CDR3: CSVERGTGAYGYTF
D: TRBD1
length: 14
J: TRBJ1-2
size: .
V: TRBV29-1

DNA: TGTGCCAGCAGCCGGGACAGGGGCCAGAATGAGCAGTTCTTC
CDR3: CASSRDRGQNEQFF
D: TRBD1
length: 14
J: TRBJ2-1
size: .
V: TRBV2

DNA: TGTGCCAGCCTAACGTCCGGGAGGAACTATGGCTACACCTTC
CDR3: CASLTSGRNYGYTF
D: .
length: 14
J: TRBJ1-2
size: .
V: TRBV28

DNA: TGTGCCAGCAGCGCGGGACAGGCGGACACCATATATTTT
CDR3: CASSAGQADTIYF
D: TRBD1
length: 13
J: TRBJ1-3
size: .
V: TRBV11-3